The next 3 T cell receptor beta chains were all read from a single sample in a study of cytotoxic CD8 clonotypes in ibrutinib-treated CLL. TCRdb keeps only in-frame clones here, not all; method: immunoSEQ multiplex PCR. The table records some 200,000 clones, roughly three quarters of them present only once. The sequencing here drew on PBMCs, taken after 12 months of ibrutinib treatment. The origin of the receptors is a human donor with chronic lymphocytic leukemia.

The chain employs TRBV6-5 and TRBJ1-5; D gene uncertain. The length of the CDR3 is 14 residues. V was pared by 5 bases and J by 3 bases, with 11 bases between. The germline gives CDR1 MNHEY, CDR2 SVGAGI. The CDR3 here is CASSESGVNQPQHF. The CDR3 DNA follows: TGTGCCAGCAGTGAATCTGGGGTCAATCAGCCCCAGCATTTT.

This clone was observed at least ten times. The J gene is TRBJ1-6, the V gene TRBV2; 9 bases are a match to TRBD1. V lost 8 bases to trimming and J lost 7 bases; unmatched junction nucleotides: 6. The CDR3 runs to 14 residues. Germline-derived CDR1 and CDR2 are SNHLY and FYNNEI. The chain's CDR3 is CASARDRVNSPLHF. CDR3 coding DNA: TGTGCCAGCGCCCGGGACAGGGTAAATTCACCCCTCCACTTT.

This clone has at least ten counts. The rearrangement joins TRBV6-1 to TRBJ1-2; 10 positions agree with TRBD1. CDR3 length: 15 amino acids. J was trimmed by 4 bases and V by 2 bases; bases with no gene match: 4. Germline V gene lookup returns CDR1 MNHNS and CDR2 SASEGT. CDR3 in amino acids: CASSEMGQGTYGYTF. CDR3 nucleotide sequence: TGTGCCAGCAGTGAAATGGGACAGGGGACCTATGGCTACACCTTC.